This is a list of T cell receptor beta chains from one sample in a study of blood T cells in healthy people across ages. TCRdb redid the calling of the 5' RACE reads with MiXCR, one entry per CDR3 protein. The repertoire has roughly 1,500,000 distinct CDR3 sequences, 42% of them found once; the top ten carry 7.9%. The sequenced sample consisted of blood. Receptors were obtained from a woman in her late teens or twenties in good health. CDR3s include the opening cysteine and the closing phenylalanine or tryptophan. A D gene is named only where the DNA matches it firmly. Clone size, where shown, is once, few, many, or a class for clones that have expanded.

j_call d_call clone_size v_call cdr3_aa cdr3_nt
TRBJ2-1 TRBD2 many TRBV20-1 CSAGGLVNEQFF TGCAGTGCTGGGGGACTAGTCAATGAGCAGTTCTTC
TRBJ2-7 TRBD2 NA TRBV7-2 CASSPGLAGGYSPYNEQYF TGTGCCAGCAGTCCTGGACTAGCGGGGGGCTACTCTCCCTACAATGAGCAGTACTTC
TRBJ2-7 TRBD1 NA TRBV18 CASSRTGNGREQYF TGTGCCAGCTCACGGACAGGCAACGGTAGGGAGCAGTACTTC
TRBJ2-7 TRBD2 few TRBV27 CASSLSSGSPYEQYF TGTGCCAGCAGTCTCTCTAGCGGGAGTCCCTACGAGCAGTACTTC
TRBJ1-1 NA NA TRBV4-1 CASSQGCGEPTEAFF TGCGCCAGCAGCCAAGGGTGTGGGGAGCCAACTGAAGCTTTCTTT
TRBJ2-3 NA few TRBV29-1 CSVEVAPPDTQYF TGCAGCGTTGAGGTGGCCCCACCAGATACGCAGTATTTT
TRBJ2-1 NA NA TRBV29-1 CSGAAGRGAYEQFF TGCAGCGGAGCCGCGGGACGTGGGGCCTATGAGCAGTTCTTC
TRBJ2-1 TRBD2 NA TRBV5-1 CASSLGTSTYNEQFF TGCGCCAGCAGCTTGGGGACTAGTACCTACAATGAGCAGTTCTTC
TRBJ1-2 NA NA TRBV29-1 CSVAEGTGYTF TGCAGCGTTGCCGAGGGGACTGGCTACACCTTC
TRBJ2-7 NA NA TRBV20-1 CSAQPEGYEQYF TGCAGTGCACAGCCGGAAGGGTACGAGCAGTACTTC
TRBJ1-1 NA NA TRBV6-2/TRBV6-3 CASSLTDTNTEAFF TGTGCCAGCAGTTTAACCGACACGAACACTGAAGCTTTCTTT
TRBJ2-3 NA NA TRBV7-9 CASSPGLFSTDTQYF TGTGCCAGCAGCCCGGGACTCTTTAGCACAGATACGCAGTATTTT
TRBJ2-1 TRBD2 few TRBV2 CASSEEPGGSNEQFF TGTGCCAGCAGTGAAGAGCCGGGAGGTAGCAATGAGCAGTTCTTC
TRBJ2-7 TRBD1 NA TRBV12-3/TRBV12-4 CASSLVQGSKSEQYF TGTGCCAGCAGCTTGGTACAGGGGTCTAAAAGTGAGCAGTACTTC
TRBJ1-6 NA many TRBV2 CASSDQGAASPLHF TGTGCCAGCAGTGACCAGGGAGCGGCGTCACCCCTCCACTTT
TRBJ2-3 TRBD2 few TRBV28 CASSPLAGISTDTQYF TGTGCCAGCAGTCCTCTAGCGGGGATTAGCACAGATACGCAGTATTTT
TRBJ1-1 TRBD1 once TRBV7-8 CASTQTRDRGNTEAFF TGTGCCAGCACCCAAACCCGGGACAGGGGTAACACTGAAGCTTTCTTT
TRBJ2-3 NA few TRBV7-2 CASSLTRLDTQYF TGTGCCAGCAGCCTGACGCGTCTGGATACGCAGTATTTT
TRBJ1-2 NA NA TRBV21-1 CASSKVPEGAGGYTF TGTGCCAGCAGCAAAGTTCCTGAGGGGGCGGGTGGCTACACCTTC
TRBJ1-1 TRBD1 NA TRBV12-3/TRBV12-4 CASTPTGDSEAFF TGTGCCAGCACTCCCACCGGGGACAGTGAAGCTTTCTTT
TRBJ2-7 NA few TRBV20-1 CSGGLAEQYF TGCAGTGGAGGGCTGGCGGAGCAGTACTTC
TRBJ1-2 NA NA TRBV24-1 CATSVDPGGYTF TGTGCCACCAGTGTCGACCCAGGGGGCTACACCTTC
TRBJ1-2 NA few TRBV20-1 CSARVPGTGSNYGYTF TGCAGTGCTAGAGTCCCTGGTACCGGGAGCAACTATGGCTACACCTTC
TRBJ1-5 TRBD1 few TRBV4-1 CASSQHSGTGGLQPQHF TGCGCCAGCAGCCAGCACTCGGGGACAGGGGGGCTTCAGCCCCAGCATTTT
TRBJ1-4 TRBD1 NA TRBV30 CAWSVLTGTGNEKLFF TGTGCCTGGAGTGTCCTTACCGGGACAGGGAATGAAAAACTGTTTTTT
TRBJ2-5 TRBD2 NA TRBV18 CASSAGTSGSLDEQYF TGTGCCAGCTCGGCCGGGACTAGCGGGAGTCTCGATGAGCAGTACTTC
TRBJ2-7 NA NA TRBV6-5 CASSPLPGGAFNEQYF TGTGCCAGCAGTCCCCTCCCAGGGGGGGCGTTCAACGAGCAGTACTTC
TRBJ2-7 NA many TRBV29-1 CSADVSYEQYF TGCAGCGCGGACGTTTCCTACGAGCAGTACTTC
TRBJ1-2 TRBD1 NA TRBV27 CASAPGTAYYGYTF TGTGCCAGCGCCCCAGGGACAGCCTACTATGGCTACACCTTC
TRBJ1-1 TRBD1 many TRBV6-2/TRBV6-3 CASSWTGMNTEAFF TGTGCCAGCAGTTGGACAGGGATGAACACTGAAGCTTTCTTT
TRBJ2-5 NA many TRBV5-1 CASRNQETQYF TGCGCCAGCAGGAACCAAGAGACCCAGTACTTC
TRBJ2-1 NA NA TRBV2 CASTREGANNEQFF TGTGCCAGCACCAGGGAAGGGGCAAACAATGAGCAGTTCTTC
TRBJ2-7 NA once TRBV2 CASSEGTVTYEQYF TGTGCCAGCAGTGAAGGGACTGTTACCTACGAGCAGTACTTC
TRBJ2-4 NA NA TRBV29-1 CSVGYQSKNIQYF TGCAGCGTCGGCTATCAGTCCAAAAACATTCAGTACTTC
TRBJ2-4 TRBD2 few TRBV4-2 CASSQVGAGGYRENIQYF TGTGCCAGCAGCCAAGTCGGAGCGGGGGGCTACCGTGAAAACATTCAGTACTTC
TRBJ2-3 NA few TRBV7-9 CASSPRGRDPGDTQYF TGTGCCAGCAGCCCACGGGGACGGGATCCGGGAGATACGCAGTATTTT
TRBJ2-4 NA NA TRBV2 CASNRKNIQYF TGTGCCAGCAACCGGAAAAACATTCAGTACTTC